Below, one T cell receptor (beta chain) is given with its context. The antigen is unknown. A spike-in of synthetic TCR analog templates was added to each PCR. Measured with immunoSEQ multiplex PCR; TCRdb has only the in-frame clones, and not every one. Of about 120,000 clones in the sample, approximately 90% were seen once. The data were obtained in a study of PD-L1 blockade in urothelial cancer. The wider study: Males with bladder-origin urothelial cancer constituted about 85% of the 29 patients. Study-wide findings and caveats: Lower than median blood TCR clonality before treatment predicted better survival. For durable-benefit patients, tumor-associated blood clones expanded more at 3 weeks.

The CDR3 spans 13 residues. Germline CDR1 reads SGHNT; CDR2 reads YENEEA. The germline V and J ends were trimmed by 1 base and 4 bases, with 5 bases remaining between them. Time point denoted: peripheral blood 6 weeks after treatment start. This clonotype was sampled from a man aged 60 to 69 with urothelial cancer. The sample consisted of PBMCs, taken around atezolizumab (anti-PD-L1) treatment. The rearrangement joins TRBV11-3 to TRBJ2-4; no reliable D call. The CDR3 coding sequence is TGTGCCAGCAGCTTAGTGTCGAAAAACATTCAGTACTTC. This encodes CASSLVSKNIQYF.